Shown below are 16 T cell receptor beta chains from a single sample sequenced in a study of regulatory T cells in long-lasting Graves disease. Time point specified: persistent/refractory GD, antithyroid drugs over 5 years with positive TRAb. The TCR library used RNA extracted from PBMCs. CDR3 regions were amplified by Arm-PCR using iRepertoire HTBI primers to build TCR beta libraries. TCRdb redid the calling of the multiplex PCR reads with MiXCR, one entry per CDR3 protein. Of 400,000 or so distinct CDR3 sequences listed, 23% are singletons. Sample: peripheral blood mononuclear cells (PBMCs), taken when the disease was refractory, from a patient treated with antithyroid drugs. The receptors were sampled from a female donor with Graves disease.

This clonotype was detected many times. This chain uses TRBV29-1 with TRBJ2-5; D may correspond to TRBD1 or TRBD2 (5 bases each). From germline, CDR1 is SQVTM and CDR2 ANQGSEA. The CDR3 spans 15 residues. Deletions cut 4 bases from V and 5 bases from J, with 20 bases between. The CDR3 nucleotides are TGCAGCGTTGTGGGGGTTAACCTTCGAGGGGAGACCCAGTACTTC. Translating it yields CSVVGVNLRGETQYF.

This clonotype was counted ten times or more. In nucleotides, the CDR3 is TGCAGTGCTCCAGGGGACGGAATTGAAGCTTTCTTT. Translated: CSAPGDGIEAFF. The chain links TRBV20-1 to TRBJ1-1, with D perhaps matching TRBD1 (6 bases). This CDR3 spans 12 amino acids. Between the trimmed V and J ends, which lost 5 bases and 7 bases, there was a span of 14 bases. CDR1 and CDR2 (germline): DFQATT, SNEGSKA (reference sequence).

Only a few counts were recorded for this clonotype. The V call is TRBV5-1, the J call TRBJ2-1, with 8 bases matching TRBD2. With V trimmed by 3 bases and J by 15 bases, 11 bases remained unmatched. Per the germline V gene, CDR1 is SGHRS and CDR2 is YFSETQ. The CDR3 loop spans 13 amino acids. The CDR3 reads CASSSSREGPRFF. The DNA for the CDR3 is TGCGCCAGCAGCTCGTCCCGGGAGGGCCCAAGGTTCTTC.

This clonotype was counted at least ten times. The CDR3 DNA sequence: TGTGCCAGCAGGGACGACGGACAGGACACTGAAGCTTTCTTT. Translating it yields CASRDDGQDTEAFF. V usage is TRBV2 and J usage is TRBJ1-1; 7 nucleotides agree with TRBD1. CDR1 is SNHLY, CDR2 FYNNEI, per germline. This CDR3 spans 14 amino acids. V shed 6 bases, J shed 3 bases, and the junction held 7 bases outside the gene matches.

This clonotype showed up many times. The chain couples TRBV12-3 or TRBV12-4 to TRBJ2-2; TRBD2 is a possible D gene (5 bases). Trimming stripped 3 bases from V and 2 bases from J, with 10 bases between. The length of the CDR3 is 15 residues. CDR3 nucleotide sequence: TGTGCCAGCAGTTTCGGCCTAGCTAACACCGGGGAGCTGTTTTTT. Protein sequence: CASSFGLANTGELFF.

This clonotype was seen at least ten times. J is TRBJ2-7 and V is TRBV7-8; 8 bases map to TRBD1. Germline CDR1 reads SGHVS; CDR2 reads FQNEAQ. Trimming removed 5 bases from V and 5 bases from J; junction bases left unmatched: 14. CDR3 length: 16 amino acids. CDR3 protein: CASSPSNRGIVDEQYF. CDR3 bases: TGTGCCAGCAGCCCGTCAAACAGGGGGATTGTCGACGAGCAGTACTTC. The full variable domain, rest sourced from reference TRBV7-8 and TRBJ2-7, is GAGVSQSPRYKVAKRGQDVALRCDPISGHVSLFWYQQALGQGPEFLTYFQNEAQLDKSGLPSDRFFAERPEGSVSTLKIQRTQQEDSAVYLCASSPSNRGIVDEQYFGPGTRLTVT.

In this sample, this clonotype turned up many times. This chain links TRBV7-6 with TRBJ2-5, with a tentative D call TRBD1 (5 bases). The CDR3 runs 13 residues. Germline V gene data show CDR1 as SGHVS and CDR2 as FNYEAQ. Trimming shortened V by 5 bases and J by 4 bases, and 11 bases separated the two germline ends. The CDR3 sequence is CASSRQGGETQYF. In DNA form, the CDR3 reads TGTGCCAGCAGCCGGCAGGGTGGAGAGACCCAGTACTTC.

This clonotype was seen at least ten times. The chain links TRBV24-1 to TRBJ2-2; 7 positions match TRBD2. Germline V gene data show CDR1 as KGHDR and CDR2 as SFDVKD. The CDR3 loop spans 16 amino acids. Trimming removed 5 bases from V and 4 bases from J; junction bases left unmatched: 9. This CDR3 reads CATSVPSGTGTGELFF. For the CDR3, the DNA is TGTGCCACCAGTGTCCCGAGCGGGACGGGCACCGGGGAGCTGTTTTTT.

This clonotype was observed a handful of times. The chain joins TRBV7-3 to TRBJ2-6; maybe TRBD1 (6 bases). This CDR3 is 19 amino acids long. Deletions cut 3 bases from V and 0 bases from J, with 18 bases between. Germline CDR1 SGHTA, CDR2 FQGTGA. This CDR3 reads CASSLPLRQGISGANVLTF. DNA for the CDR3: TGTGCCAGCAGCTTGCCGCTTCGTCAGGGGATCTCTGGGGCCAACGTCCTGACTTTC.

The chain has TRBV7-2 and TRBJ1-1; no definite D call. Germline CDR1 reads SGHTA; CDR2 reads FQGNSA. The CDR3 consists of 13 residues. Trimming took 3 bases from V and 3 from J, leaving 8 bases between them. DNA of the CDR3: TGTGCCAGCAGCTTCAAGAGAGACACTGAAGCTTTCTTT. This translates into CASSFKRDTEAFF.

The sample holds many counts of this clonotype. V gene TRBV3-1 combines with J gene TRBJ2-7, with D unclear. The CDR3 runs to 14 residues. Germline loops: CDR1 LGHDT, CDR2 YNNKEL (reference sequence). V shed 1 base and J shed 2 bases, with 9 bases lying between them. CDR3 loop: CASSQAARAYEQYF. The CDR3 DNA follows: TGTGCCAGCAGCCAAGCGGCGCGAGCCTACGAGCAGTACTTC.

Points on this clonotype: A much larger clone differs by one base, so this may be a read error. The chain uses TRBV2 and TRBJ1-2; 10 nucleotides align to TRBD1. V shed 6 bases, J shed 4 bases, and the junction held 5 bases outside the gene matches. CDR3 size: 14 residues. The germline gives CDR1 SNHLY, CDR2 FYNNEI. As DNA, the CDR3 is TGTGCCAGCAGAGCTGGACAGGGGGTCTATGGCTACACCTTC. As protein: CASRAGQGVYGYTF.

The chain has TRBV29-1 and TRBJ2-7, with D maybe TRBD2 (6 bases). The CDR3 has 13 residues. Between the trimmed V and J ends, which lost 5 bases and 7 bases, there was a span of 18 bases. Germline V gene sequence: CDR1 SQVTM, CDR2 ANQGSEA. The CDR3 here is CSVLGPERGEQYF. CDR3 coding DNA: TGCAGCGTTCTGGGGCCGGAACGGGGGGAGCAGTACTTC.

The chain is built from TRBV2 and TRBJ1-2, with D hard to call. The CDR3 has 18 residues. The germline V and J ends were trimmed by 2 bases and 0 bases, with 19 bases remaining between them. Per the germline V gene, CDR1 is SNHLY and CDR2 is FYNNEI. CDR3 loop: CASSELAGAPLANYGYTF. As DNA, the CDR3 is TGTGCCAGCAGTGAACTCGCAGGCGCACCCTTAGCTAACTATGGCTACACCTTC.

The J gene is TRBJ1-2, the V gene TRBV19; tentative D call: TRBD1 (5 bases). The germline V gene encodes CDR1 LNHDA and CDR2 SQIVND (reference sequence). This CDR3 is 15 amino acids long. V lost 4 bases, J lost 4 bases, and 16 bases lay in between. In DNA, the CDR3 is TGTGCCAGTAGTACCCCAGGGAAGAGCGGCTATGGCTACACCTTC. This translates into CASSTPGKSGYGYTF.

The V gene is TRBV7-2, the J gene TRBJ2-2; no definite D call. Germline V gene lookup returns CDR1 SGHTA and CDR2 FQGNSA. This CDR3 region has 15 residues. V lost 7 bases and J 1 base, leaving 13 bases between the germline ends. The CDR3 reads CASKPLGKNTGELFF. The CDR3 DNA is TGTGCCAGCAAGCCCCTTGGCAAGAACACCGGGGAGCTGTTTTTT.